These 30 T cell receptor beta chains were all obtained from the same sample, sequenced in a study of T cell responses to AZD1222 COVID-19 vaccine. Clones were sequenced by immunoSEQ multiplex PCR, and TCRdb holds only the in-frame ones, with some missing. The sample yields some 120,000 clones, over 90% seen once. The specimen comprised peripheral blood, sampled on day 0 of AZD1222 vaccination. All receptors come from an adult in good health.

This clone was recorded only once. This chain joins TRBV9 and TRBJ1-1; a weak D match, TRBD1 (5 bases). The ends were cut back, 0 bases at V and 6 bases at J, with 9 bases in the middle. In germline, CDR1 is SGDLS, CDR2 YYNGEE. The CDR3 covers 13 residues. The CDR3 DNA is TGTGCCAGCAGCGTAGGGGACGGTCCTGAAGCTTTCTTT. It codes for CASSVGDGPEAFF.

This chain joins TRBV4-1 and TRBJ1-3, with D hard to call. The V gene lost 3 bases and the J gene lost 1 base, with 13 bases spanning the gap. The CDR3 is 16 residues long. Germline V gives CDR1 MGHRA, CDR2 YSYEKL. The CDR3 sequence: CASSQPAERSGNTIYF. CDR3 nucleotide sequence: TGCGCCAGCAGCCAGCCCGCCGAGAGGTCTGGAAACACCATATATTTT.

The count of this clone is one. The chain carries TRBV6-5 and TRBJ1-2; 12 bases align to TRBD1. V was clipped by 5 bases and J by 7 bases; unmatched bases: 5. This CDR3 is 14 amino acids long. Germline V gene lookup returns CDR1 MNHEY and CDR2 SVGAGI. Here the CDR3 reads CASSRGQGAVGYTF. The CDR3 DNA reads TGTGCCAGCAGTAGGGGACAGGGGGCGGTTGGCTACACCTTC.

As concerns this clone: An end of the junction differs from the germline gene, which may be a read error. J is TRBJ2-2 and V is TRBV29-1, with D perhaps TRBD2 (5 bases). The germline gives CDR1 SQVTM, CDR2 ANQGSEA. The CDR3 covers 13 residues. The CDR3 DNA reads as TGCAGCGTTTCCCCGGGGAACGCCGGGGAGCTGTTTTTT. Its protein is CSVSPGNAGELFF.

This chain uses TRBV4-1 with TRBJ1-4; possibly TRBD1 for D (5 bases). Trimming shortened V by 0 bases and J by 8 bases, and 13 bases separated the two germline ends. Germline assignment: CDR1 MGHRA and CDR2 YSYEKL. The CDR3 is made up of 15 amino acids. CDR3 region: CASSQDMGRREKLFF. As DNA, the CDR3 is TGCGCCAGCAGCCAAGATATGGGACGTCGGGAAAAACTGTTTTTT.

This clone was observed once. The V call is TRBV7-8, the J call TRBJ2-3; D remains unclear. The CDR3 sequence is 18 residues long. Germline CDR1 and CDR2: SGHVS and FQNEAQ. Trimming pared 5 bases from V and 6 bases from J, leaving 27 bases between. CDR3 nucleotides: TGTGCCAGCAGCCCCGAGGTTGGAACAATGAATGATGCGGATACGCAGTATTTT. Translated, it gives CASSPEVGTMNDADTQYF. Variable domain in full (rest from reference TRBV7-8 and TRBJ2-3): GAGVSQSPRYKVAKRGQDVALRCDPISGHVSLFWYQQALGQGPEFLTYFQNEAQLDKSGLPSDRFFAERPEGSVSTLKIQRTQQEDSAVYLCASSPEVGTMNDADTQYFGPGTRLTVL.

This clone came up once. V usage is TRBV6-5 and J usage is TRBJ2-2; no firm D call. The CDR3 spans 14 residues. Germline V gene data show CDR1 as MNHEY and CDR2 as SVGAGI. Between the trimmed V and J ends, which lost 0 bases and 0 bases, there was a span of 2 bases. The CDR3 nucleotides read TGTGCCAGCAGTTACTCGTCGAACACCGGGGAGCTGTTTTTT. Translating it yields CASSYSSNTGELFF.

This chain's CDR3 is CASSLNIGVGNGYTF. DNA of the CDR3: TGTGCCAGCAGTTTAAATATAGGGGTGGGGAATGGCTACACCTTC. The chain is built from TRBV27 and TRBJ1-2; possible D gene TRBD1, 5 bases. CDR1 and CDR2 (germline): MNHEY, SMNVEV (reference sequence). Trimming pared 2 bases from V and 6 bases from J, leaving 16 bases between. This CDR3 has 15 amino acids.

The CDR3 DNA reads TGTGCCAGCAGGGCGGACAGCTACGAGCAGTACTTC. It codes for CASRADSYEQYF. This chain connects TRBV6-5 to TRBJ2-7; perhaps TRBD1 as D (6 bases). The CDR3 has 12 amino acids. Germline CDR1 reads MNHEY; CDR2 reads SVGAGI. Trimming removed 6 bases from V and 3 bases from J, with 9 bases in between.

This chain joins TRBV12-3 or TRBV12-4 and TRBJ2-4; the D is unclear. Trimming took 5 bases from V and 4 from J, leaving 9 bases between them. The CDR3 totals 13 residues. CDR3 amino acids: CASSVSEKNIQYF. In nucleotides, the CDR3 is TGTGCCAGCAGTGTCAGCGAAAAAAACATTCAGTACTTC.

The V gene is TRBV29-1, the J gene TRBJ2-5, with 12 bases fitting TRBD2. CDR1 and CDR2 (germline): SQVTM, ANQGSEA. The length of the CDR3 is 13 residues. V lost 7 bases, J lost 5 bases, and 5 bases stayed unmatched. DNA for the CDR3: TGCAGCGCGACTAGCGGGGGCGGCGAGACCCAGTACTTC. Residues: CSATSGGGETQYF.

The table lists this clone with a count of one. V usage is TRBV6-1 and J usage is TRBJ2-1; D is undetermined. Between the trimmed V and J ends, which lost 1 base and 4 bases, there was a span of 20 bases. CDR1 and CDR2 (germline): MNHNS, SASEGT. The CDR3 has 18 amino acids. CDR3 region: CASSEDKIAVYNYNEQFF. DNA of the CDR3: TGTGCCAGCAGTGAAGATAAGATTGCAGTCTACAATTACAATGAGCAGTTCTTC.

J is TRBJ1-4 and V is TRBV11-2, with 8 bases aligning to TRBD1. CDR3 length: 17 residues. Germline V CDR1 and CDR2: SGHAT, FQNNGV. V lost 5 bases to trimming and J lost 5 bases; unmatched junction nucleotides: 13. CDR3 residues: CASSLRQGRRANEKLFF. The CDR3 coding sequence is TGTGCCAGCAGCCTTCGACAGGGGCGGAGAGCGAATGAAAAACTGTTTTTT.

About this clone itself: The germline gene is not matched at one end of the junction; a read error may be the cause. The chain combines TRBV5-6 with TRBJ1-6; TRBD1 matches 7 bases. CDR1 is SGHDT, CDR2 YYEEEE, per germline. The CDR3 is 15 amino acids. This CDR3 reads CASSTDRANNLPLHF. The CDR3 DNA follows: TGTGCCAGCAGTACCGACAGGGCTAATAATTTACCCCTCCACTTT.

The CDR3 is CASSPTQDRGDTGELFF. CDR3 DNA sequence: TGCGCCAGCAGCCCCACCCAGGACAGGGGGGACACCGGGGAGCTGTTTTTT. V usage is TRBV4-1 and J usage is TRBJ2-2, with TRBD1 matching over 10 bases. CDR1 and CDR2 (germline): MGHRA, YSYEKL. Trimming removed 4 bases from V and 3 bases from J; junction bases left unmatched: 8. This CDR3 contains 17 residues.

The chain recombines TRBV6-5 with TRBJ2-5; D is uncertain. Germline CDR1 and CDR2: MNHEY and SVGAGI. The V end was cut by 0 bases, the J end by 4 bases, with 6 bases between. CDR3 length: 13 residues. The CDR3 DNA sequence: TGTGCCAGCAGTTACTCGTACGGAGAGACCCAGTACTTC. It codes for CASSYSYGETQYF.

V gene TRBV5-6 combines with J gene TRBJ1-3; D is unresolved. The CDR3 has 15 amino acids. Per the germline V gene, CDR1 is SGHDT and CDR2 is YYEEEE. Trimming took off 2 bases at V and 4 bases at J, with 13 bases between the two ends. The CDR3: CASSLWGVAGNTIYF. CDR3 nucleotides: TGTGCCAGCAGCTTATGGGGAGTGGCCGGAAACACCATATATTTT.

This chain joins TRBV7-9 and TRBJ2-7; 12 nucleotides align to TRBD1. The junction had 6 bases not matched to a gene; V was cut back by 1 base and J by 5 bases. This CDR3 spans 16 amino acids. Germline V gene data show CDR1 as SEHNR and CDR2 as FQNEAQ (reference sequence). For the CDR3, the DNA is TGTGCCAGCAGCTTAGATCCGGGACAGGGGGCGGACGAGCAGTACTTC. It yields the protein CASSLDPGQGADEQYF.

This clone was observed a single time. The V and J genes are TRBV27 and TRBJ2-3; 8 nucleotides match TRBD1. This CDR3 has 14 amino acids. Germline lookup yields CDR1 MNHEY and CDR2 SMNVEV (reference sequence). J was trimmed by 4 bases and V by 6 bases; bases with no gene match: 6. This chain's CDR3 is CASSPDRVPDTQYF. Here the CDR3 DNA reads TGTGCCAGCAGCCCGGACAGGGTTCCAGATACGCAGTATTTT.

This sequence joins TRBV7-9 and TRBJ2-3; 7 bases agree with TRBD2. The CDR3 length is 15 residues. V trimming: 3 bases; J trimming: 2 bases; junction bases outside the gene matches: 5. Germline V gene sequence: CDR1 SEHNR, CDR2 FQNEAQ (reference sequence). CDR3 nucleotides: TGTGCCAGCAGCTTCCTAGCGGAGAACACAGATACGCAGTATTTT. Its protein is CASSFLAENTDTQYF.

The chain links TRBV30 to TRBJ1-2; no firm D call. The CDR3 is made up of 12 amino acids. Looked up from germline, CDR1 is GTSNPN and CDR2 is SVGIG (reference sequence). Trimming took off 3 bases at V and 4 bases at J, with 9 bases between the two ends. The CDR3 nucleotides read TGTGCCTGGAGAACGGTGATCTATGGCTACACCTTC. Its protein is CAWRTVIYGYTF.

Details on this clone: The sample has other DNA sequences that encode this CDR3 too. V is TRBV18 and J is TRBJ1-5; D gene uncertain. The germline V gene encodes CDR1 KGHSH and CDR2 LQKENI. The CDR3 extends over 15 amino acids. Trimming removed 1 base at V and 0 bases at J, with 7 bases between. CDR3 region: CASSPRGNSNQPQHF. The CDR3 region has the DNA TGTGCCAGCTCACCACGAGGGAATAGCAATCAGCCCCAGCATTTT.

V is TRBV7-9 and J is TRBJ2-1; the match to TRBD2 covers 10 bases. Germline CDR1 is SEHNR and CDR2 is FQNEAQ (reference sequence). This CDR3 comprises 14 residues. Unmatched junction bases numbered 2, after V lost 3 bases and J lost 6 bases. In nucleotides, the CDR3 is TGTGCCAGCAGCTTCAGCGGGGGGGCCAATGAGCAGTTCTTC. Residues: CASSFSGGANEQFF.

This chain uses TRBV3-1 (or the pseudogene TRBV3-2) with TRBJ2-7, with 8 bases fitting TRBD1. J was trimmed by 2 bases and V by 0 bases; bases with no gene match: 6. The V gene's germline CDR1 is LGHDT and CDR2 YNNKEL (reference sequence). The CDR3 is 16 residues long. The CDR3 sequence is CASSQDPRQGTYEQYF. The CDR3 nucleotides are TGTGCCAGCAGCCAAGATCCCCGACAGGGGACCTACGAGCAGTACTTC.

This rearrangement joins TRBV30 to TRBJ2-3; TRBD1 is a possible D gene (5 bases). The CDR3 spans 13 residues. The V end lost 7 bases, the J end lost 1 base, and 12 bases lay between the germline ends. The germline V gene encodes CDR1 GTSNPN and CDR2 SVGIG (reference sequence). CDR3 coding DNA: TGTGCCTATCAGGGATTTGGCACAGATACGCAGTATTTT. This encodes CAYQGFGTDTQYF.

This chain connects TRBV5-1 to TRBJ2-3; D remains unclear. The germline gives CDR1 SGHRS, CDR2 YFSETQ. Between the trimmed V and J ends, which lost 4 bases and 2 bases, there was a span of 11 bases. This CDR3 has 14 amino acids. CDR3 in amino acids: CASSPEVHTDTQYF. CDR3 DNA: TGCGCCAGCAGCCCTGAGGTCCACACAGATACGCAGTATTTT. The full variable domain, rest sourced from reference TRBV5-1 and TRBJ2-3, is KAGVTQTPRYLIKTRGQQVTLSCSPISGHRSVSWYQQTPGQGLQFLFEYFSETQRNKGNFPGRFSGRQFSNSRSEMNVSTLELGDSALYLCASSPEVHTDTQYFGPGTRLTVL.

The rearrangement uses TRBV10-3 and TRBJ2-7; the D is unclear. Germline V gene lookup returns CDR1 ENHRY and CDR2 SYGVKD. This CDR3 has 15 amino acids. The ends were cut back, 3 bases at V and 0 bases at J, with 12 bases in the middle. The CDR3 is CAISEGVRSSYEQYF. CDR3 DNA: TGTGCCATCAGTGAAGGCGTTAGGAGCTCCTACGAGCAGTACTTC.

The table lists this clone with a few counts. The chain recombines TRBV19 with TRBJ1-2; D might be TRBD1 (5 bases). Germline lookup yields CDR1 LNHDA and CDR2 SQIVND (reference sequence). V was clipped by 7 bases and J by 5 bases, with 8 bases between them. CDR3 size: 11 residues. This chain's CDR3 is CASNAGYGYTF. Written as DNA, the CDR3 is TGTGCCAGTAACGCAGGGTATGGCTACACCTTC.

The V call is TRBV5-6, the J call TRBJ1-1, with unresolved D. Trimming shortened V by 4 bases and J by 1 base, and 8 bases separated the two germline ends. The CDR3 has 13 amino acids. Germline lookup yields CDR1 SGHDT and CDR2 YYEEEE. DNA for the CDR3: TGTGCCAGCAGCCCAACAGAGAACACTGAAGCTTTCTTT. As protein: CASSPTENTEAFF.

In its sample, this clone was seen once. The chain links TRBV3-1 (or the pseudogene TRBV3-2) to TRBJ2-2; 10 bases are shared with TRBD1. V trimming: 5 bases; J trimming: 3 bases; junction bases outside the gene matches: 6. CDR3 length: 16 amino acids. Germline CDR1 and CDR2: LGHDT and YNNKEL (reference sequence). CDR3 residues: CASSSRDRGDTGELFF. The CDR3 DNA follows: TGTGCCAGCAGCTCCCGGGACAGGGGCGACACCGGGGAGCTGTTTTTT.